What follows describes a single T cell receptor beta chain. This sequence may be a read error, since a much larger clone differs from it by one base. The data were taken from a study of molecular identifiers for immune sequencing clone quantification. Germline-derived CDR1 and CDR2 are SEHNR and FQNEAQ (reference sequence). There are 16 residues in the CDR3. Methods described previously were used for bulk TCR libraries, and listed TCR primers were applied. Each CDR3 protein gets one entry after TCRdb re-called the PCR reads with MiXCR. Of about half a million distinct CDR3 sequences in the sample, over 20% were seen once.

The chain employs TRBV7-9 and TRBJ2-6, with TRBD1 as a possible D gene (6 bases). Specimen: naive CD8+ T cells from blood, with Jurkat cell RNA spiked in. The subset here: FACS-sorted CD8+CD4-CCR7+CD45RA+ naive T cells. The receptor comes from a human donor in good health. Some libraries in this study had Jurkat cell RNA spiked in. The chain's CDR3 is CASIPGRGVRANVPTF. CDR3 in DNA: TGTGCCAGCATCCCCGGCAGGGGTGTCAGGGCCAACGTCCCGACTTTC.